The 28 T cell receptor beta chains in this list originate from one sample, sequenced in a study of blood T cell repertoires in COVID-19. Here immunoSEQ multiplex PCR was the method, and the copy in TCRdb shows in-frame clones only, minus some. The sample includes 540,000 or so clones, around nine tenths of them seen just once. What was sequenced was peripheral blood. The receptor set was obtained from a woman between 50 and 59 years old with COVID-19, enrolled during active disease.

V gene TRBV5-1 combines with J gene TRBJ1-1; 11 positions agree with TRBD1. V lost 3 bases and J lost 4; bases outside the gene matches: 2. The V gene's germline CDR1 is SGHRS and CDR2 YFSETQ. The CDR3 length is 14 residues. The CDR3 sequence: CASSWTGGGTEAFF. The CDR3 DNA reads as TGCGCCAGCAGCTGGACAGGGGGCGGCACTGAAGCTTTCTTT.

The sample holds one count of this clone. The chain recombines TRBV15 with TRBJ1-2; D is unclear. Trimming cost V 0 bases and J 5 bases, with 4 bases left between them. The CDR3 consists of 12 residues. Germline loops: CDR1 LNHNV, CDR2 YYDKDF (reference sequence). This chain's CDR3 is CATSRDSYGYTF. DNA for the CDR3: TGTGCCACCAGCAGAGACAGTTATGGCTACACCTTC. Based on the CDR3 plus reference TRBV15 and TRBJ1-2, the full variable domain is DAMVIQNPRYQVTQFGKPVTLSCSQTLNHNVMYWYQQKSSQAPKLLFHYYDKDFNNEADTPDNFQSRRPNTSFCFLDIRSPGLGDTAMYLCATSRDSYGYTFGSGTRLTVV.

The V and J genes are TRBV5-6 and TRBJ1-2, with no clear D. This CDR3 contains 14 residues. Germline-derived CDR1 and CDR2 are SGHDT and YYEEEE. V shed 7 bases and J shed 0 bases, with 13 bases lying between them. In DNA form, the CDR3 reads TGTGCCAGCCTGACGCGGGTTCCTAACTATGGCTACACCTTC. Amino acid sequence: CASLTRVPNYGYTF.

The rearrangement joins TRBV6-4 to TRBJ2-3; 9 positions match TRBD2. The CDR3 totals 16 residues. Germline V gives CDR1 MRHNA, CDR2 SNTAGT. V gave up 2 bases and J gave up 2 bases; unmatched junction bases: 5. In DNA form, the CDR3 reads TGTGCCAGCAGTGACCATAGCGGGGGAGCCACAGATACGCAGTATTTT. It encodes CASSDHSGGATDTQYF.

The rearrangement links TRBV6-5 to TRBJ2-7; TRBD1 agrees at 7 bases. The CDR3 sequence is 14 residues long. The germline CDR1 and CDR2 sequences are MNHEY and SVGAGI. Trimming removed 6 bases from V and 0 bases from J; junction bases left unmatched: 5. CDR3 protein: CASRVRDSSYEQYF. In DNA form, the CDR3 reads TGTGCCAGCAGGGTCCGGGACAGCTCCTACGAGCAGTACTTC.

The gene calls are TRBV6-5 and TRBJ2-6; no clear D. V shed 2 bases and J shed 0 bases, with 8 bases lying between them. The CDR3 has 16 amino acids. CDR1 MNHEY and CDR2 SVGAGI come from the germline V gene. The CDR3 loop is CASSYGSLSGANVLTF. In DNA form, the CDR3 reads TGTGCCAGCAGTTACGGCAGTCTCTCTGGGGCCAACGTCCTGACTTTC.

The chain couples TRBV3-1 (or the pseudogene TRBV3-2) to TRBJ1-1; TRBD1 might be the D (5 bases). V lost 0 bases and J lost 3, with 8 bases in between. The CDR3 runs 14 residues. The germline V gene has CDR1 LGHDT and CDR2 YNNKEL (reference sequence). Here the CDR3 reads CASSQEGGDTEAFF. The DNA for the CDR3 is TGTGCCAGCAGCCAAGAGGGGGGAGACACTGAAGCTTTCTTT.

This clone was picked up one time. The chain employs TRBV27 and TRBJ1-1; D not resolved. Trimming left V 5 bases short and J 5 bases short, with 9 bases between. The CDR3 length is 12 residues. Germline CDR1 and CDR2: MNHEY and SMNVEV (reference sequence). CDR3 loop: CASSDQITEAFF. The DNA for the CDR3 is TGTGCCAGCAGTGATCAGATAACTGAAGCTTTCTTT.

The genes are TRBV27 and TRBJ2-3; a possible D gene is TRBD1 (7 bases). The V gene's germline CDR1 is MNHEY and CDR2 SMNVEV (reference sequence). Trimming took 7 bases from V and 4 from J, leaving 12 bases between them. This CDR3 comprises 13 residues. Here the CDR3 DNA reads TGTGCCAGCACCTCCAGGGGGGCAGATACGCAGTATTTT. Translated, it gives CASTSRGADTQYF.

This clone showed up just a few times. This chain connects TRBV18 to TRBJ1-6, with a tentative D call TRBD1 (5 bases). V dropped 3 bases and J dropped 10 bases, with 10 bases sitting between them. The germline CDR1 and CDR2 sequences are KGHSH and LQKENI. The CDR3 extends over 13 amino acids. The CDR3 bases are TGTGCCAGCTCACCCTCCCGGGGGTCACCCCTCCACTTT. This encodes CASSPSRGSPLHF.

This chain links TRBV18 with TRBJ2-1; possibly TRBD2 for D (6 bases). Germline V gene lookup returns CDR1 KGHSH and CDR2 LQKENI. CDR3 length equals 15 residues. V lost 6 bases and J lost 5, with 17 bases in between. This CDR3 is CASSFLPGLNNEQFF. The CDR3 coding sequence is TGTGCCAGCTCCTTTTTGCCGGGACTGAACAATGAGCAGTTCTTC.

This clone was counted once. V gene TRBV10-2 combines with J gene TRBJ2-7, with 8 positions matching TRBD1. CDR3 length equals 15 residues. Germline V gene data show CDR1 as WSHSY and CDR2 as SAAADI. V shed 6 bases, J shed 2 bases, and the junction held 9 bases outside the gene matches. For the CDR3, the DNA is TGCGCCAGCAGCTCGAAGGGACAGGCCACCTACGAGCAGTACTTC. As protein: CASSSKGQATYEQYF.

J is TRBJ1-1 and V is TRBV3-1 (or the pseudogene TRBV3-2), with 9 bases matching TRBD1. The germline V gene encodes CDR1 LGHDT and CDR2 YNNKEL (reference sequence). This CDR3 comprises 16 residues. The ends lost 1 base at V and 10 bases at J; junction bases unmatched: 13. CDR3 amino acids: CASSQGRQGGSWIAFF. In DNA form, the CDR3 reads TGTGCCAGCAGCCAAGGTAGACAGGGGGGGAGTTGGATAGCTTTCTTT.

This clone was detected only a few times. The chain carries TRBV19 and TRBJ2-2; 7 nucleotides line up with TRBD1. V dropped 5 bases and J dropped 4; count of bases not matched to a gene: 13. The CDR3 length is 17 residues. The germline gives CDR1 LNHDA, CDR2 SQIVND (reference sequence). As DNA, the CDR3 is TGTGCCAGTAGTCCTTACCCACAGGGGATCGGCACCGGGGAGCTGTTTTTT. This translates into CASSPYPQGIGTGELFF.

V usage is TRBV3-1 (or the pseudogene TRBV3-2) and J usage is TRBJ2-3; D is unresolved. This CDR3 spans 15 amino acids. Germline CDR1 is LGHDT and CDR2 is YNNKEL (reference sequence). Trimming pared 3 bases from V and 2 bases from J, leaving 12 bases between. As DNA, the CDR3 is TGTGCCAGCAGCCATAGTAATAGCCCCACAGATACGCAGTATTTT. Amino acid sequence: CASSHSNSPTDTQYF.

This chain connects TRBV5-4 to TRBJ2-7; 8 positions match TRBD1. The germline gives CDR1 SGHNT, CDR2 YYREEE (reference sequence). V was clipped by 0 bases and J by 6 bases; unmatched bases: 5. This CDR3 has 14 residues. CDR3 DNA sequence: TGTGCCAGCAGCTTGGCCAGGGGGCTGGGCGAGCAGTACTTC. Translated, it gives CASSLARGLGEQYF.

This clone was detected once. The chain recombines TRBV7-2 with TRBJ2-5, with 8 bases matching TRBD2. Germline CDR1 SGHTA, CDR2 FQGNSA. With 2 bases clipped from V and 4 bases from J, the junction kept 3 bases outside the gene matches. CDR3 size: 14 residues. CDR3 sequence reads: CASSLQRGLETQYF. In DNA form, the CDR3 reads TGTGCCAGCAGCTTACAGCGGGGGCTAGAGACCCAGTACTTC.

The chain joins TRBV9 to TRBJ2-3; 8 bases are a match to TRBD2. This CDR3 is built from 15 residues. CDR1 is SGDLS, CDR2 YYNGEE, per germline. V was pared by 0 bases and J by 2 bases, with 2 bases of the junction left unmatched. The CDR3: CASSVAGGTTDTQYF. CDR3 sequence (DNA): TGTGCCAGCAGCGTAGCGGGGGGGACCACAGATACGCAGTATTTT.

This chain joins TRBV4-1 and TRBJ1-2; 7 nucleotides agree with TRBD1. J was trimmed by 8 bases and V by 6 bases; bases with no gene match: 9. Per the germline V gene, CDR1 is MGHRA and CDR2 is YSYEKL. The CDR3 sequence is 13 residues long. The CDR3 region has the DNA TGCGCCAGCAGACCAACAGGGGTGGGAGGCTACACCTTC. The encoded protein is CASRPTGVGGYTF.

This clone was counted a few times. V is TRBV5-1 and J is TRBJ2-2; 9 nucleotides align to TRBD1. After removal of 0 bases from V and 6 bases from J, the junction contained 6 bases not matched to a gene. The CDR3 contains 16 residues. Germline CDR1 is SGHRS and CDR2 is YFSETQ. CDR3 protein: CASSLVDRGNSGELFF. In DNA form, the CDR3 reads TGCGCCAGCAGCTTGGTGGACAGGGGAAACTCCGGGGAGCTGTTTTTT.

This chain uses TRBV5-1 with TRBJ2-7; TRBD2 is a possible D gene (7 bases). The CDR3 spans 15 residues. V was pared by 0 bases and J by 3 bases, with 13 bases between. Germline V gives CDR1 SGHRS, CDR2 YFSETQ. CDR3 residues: CASSLVEGEGYEQYF. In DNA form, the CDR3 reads TGCGCCAGCAGCTTGGTAGAGGGGGAGGGCTACGAGCAGTACTTC.

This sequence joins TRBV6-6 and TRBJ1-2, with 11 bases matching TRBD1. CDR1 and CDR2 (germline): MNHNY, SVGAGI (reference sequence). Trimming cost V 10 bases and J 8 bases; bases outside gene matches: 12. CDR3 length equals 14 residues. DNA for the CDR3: TGTGCCACTCATCCCGGGACAGGGGGTGGGGGCTACACCTTC. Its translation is CATHPGTGGGGYTF.

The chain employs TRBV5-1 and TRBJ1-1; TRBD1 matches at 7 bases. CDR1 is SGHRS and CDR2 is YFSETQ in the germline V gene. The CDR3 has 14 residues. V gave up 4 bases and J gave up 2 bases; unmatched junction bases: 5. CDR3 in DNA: TGCGCCAGCAGCCCGACAGGGTCAAACACTGAAGCTTTCTTT. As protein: CASSPTGSNTEAFF.

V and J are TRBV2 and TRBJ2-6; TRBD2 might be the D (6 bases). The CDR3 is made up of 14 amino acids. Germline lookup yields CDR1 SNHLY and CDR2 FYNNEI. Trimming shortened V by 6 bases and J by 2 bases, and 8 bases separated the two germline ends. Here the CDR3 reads CASREGAGANVLTF. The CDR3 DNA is TGTGCCAGCAGGGAGGGTGCTGGGGCCAACGTCCTGACTTTC. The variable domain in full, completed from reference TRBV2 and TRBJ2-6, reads EPEVTQTPSHQVTQMGQEVILRCVPISNHLYFYWYRQILGQKVEFLVSFYNNEISEKSEIFDDQFSVERPDGSNFTLKIRSTKLEDSAMYFCASREGAGANVLTFGAGSRLTVL.

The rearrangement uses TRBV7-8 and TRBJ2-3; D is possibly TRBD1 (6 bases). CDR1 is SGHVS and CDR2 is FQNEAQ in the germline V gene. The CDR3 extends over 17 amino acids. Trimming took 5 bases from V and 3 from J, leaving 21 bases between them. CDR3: CASSKTQQGARTDTQYF. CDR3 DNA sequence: TGTGCCAGCAGCAAAACTCAACAGGGCGCGAGGACAGATACGCAGTATTTT.

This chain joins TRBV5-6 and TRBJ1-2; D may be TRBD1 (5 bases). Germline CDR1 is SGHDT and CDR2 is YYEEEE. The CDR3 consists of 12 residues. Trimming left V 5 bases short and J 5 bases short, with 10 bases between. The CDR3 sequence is CASRYTGYGYTF. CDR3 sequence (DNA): TGTGCCAGCAGATACACAGGTTATGGCTACACCTTC. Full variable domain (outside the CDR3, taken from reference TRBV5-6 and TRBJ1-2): DAGVTQSPTHLIKTRGQQVTLRCSPKSGHDTVSWYQQALGQGPQFIFQYYEEEERQRGNFPDRFSGHQFPNYSSELNVNALLLGDSALYLCASRYTGYGYTFGSGTRLTVV.

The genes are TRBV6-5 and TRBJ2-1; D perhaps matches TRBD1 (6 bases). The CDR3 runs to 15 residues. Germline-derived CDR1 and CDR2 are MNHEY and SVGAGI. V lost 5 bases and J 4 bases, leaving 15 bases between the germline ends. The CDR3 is CASSPGAGVYNEQFF. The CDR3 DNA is TGTGCCAGCAGTCCTGGGGCAGGGGTTTACAATGAGCAGTTCTTC.

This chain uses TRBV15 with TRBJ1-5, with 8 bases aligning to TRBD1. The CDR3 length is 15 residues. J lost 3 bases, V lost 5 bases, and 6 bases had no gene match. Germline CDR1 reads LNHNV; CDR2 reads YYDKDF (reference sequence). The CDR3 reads CATSGGQGDNQPQHF. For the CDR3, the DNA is TGTGCCACCAGCGGAGGACAGGGTGACAATCAGCCCCAGCATTTT.